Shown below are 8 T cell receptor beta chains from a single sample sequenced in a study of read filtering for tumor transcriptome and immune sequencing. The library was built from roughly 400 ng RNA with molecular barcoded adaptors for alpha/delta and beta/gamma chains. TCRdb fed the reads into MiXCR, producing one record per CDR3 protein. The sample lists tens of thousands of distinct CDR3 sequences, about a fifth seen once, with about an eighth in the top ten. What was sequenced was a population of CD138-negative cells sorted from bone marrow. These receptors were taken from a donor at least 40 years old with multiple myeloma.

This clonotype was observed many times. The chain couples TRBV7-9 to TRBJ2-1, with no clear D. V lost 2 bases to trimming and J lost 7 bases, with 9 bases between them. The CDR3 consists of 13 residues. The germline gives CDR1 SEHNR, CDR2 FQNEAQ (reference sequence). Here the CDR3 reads CASSLIAGNEQFF. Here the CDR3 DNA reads TGTGCCAGCAGCTTAATAGCTGGAAATGAGCAGTTCTTC. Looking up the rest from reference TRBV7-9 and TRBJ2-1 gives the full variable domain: DTGVSQNPRHKITKRGQNVTFRCDPISEHNRLYWYRQTLGQGPEFLTYFQNEAQLEKSRLLSDRFSAERPKGSFSTLEIQRTEQGDSAMYLCASSLIAGNEQFFGPGTRLTVL.

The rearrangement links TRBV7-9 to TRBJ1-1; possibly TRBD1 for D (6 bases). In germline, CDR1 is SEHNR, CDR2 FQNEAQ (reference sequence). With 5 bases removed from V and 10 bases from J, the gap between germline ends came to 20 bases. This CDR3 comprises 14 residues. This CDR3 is CASSTPIQGGSAFF. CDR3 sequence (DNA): TGTGCCAGCAGCACCCCGATACAGGGAGGGTCAGCTTTCTTT.

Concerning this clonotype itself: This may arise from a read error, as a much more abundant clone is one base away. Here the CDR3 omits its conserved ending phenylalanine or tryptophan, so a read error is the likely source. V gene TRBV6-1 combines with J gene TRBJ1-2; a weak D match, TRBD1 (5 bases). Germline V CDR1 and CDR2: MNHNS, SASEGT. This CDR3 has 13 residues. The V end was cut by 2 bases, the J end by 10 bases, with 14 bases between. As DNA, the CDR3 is TGTGCCAGCAGTGAATTACAGGTCGCCTCCTACACCTCC. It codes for CASSELQVASYTS.

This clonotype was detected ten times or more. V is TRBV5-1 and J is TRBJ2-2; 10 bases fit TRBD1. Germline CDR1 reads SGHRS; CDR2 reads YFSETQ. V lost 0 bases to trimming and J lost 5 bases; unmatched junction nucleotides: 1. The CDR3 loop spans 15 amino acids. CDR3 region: CASSLEDRGTGELFF. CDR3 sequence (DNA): TGCGCCAGCAGCTTGGAGGACAGGGGGACCGGGGAGCTGTTTTTT. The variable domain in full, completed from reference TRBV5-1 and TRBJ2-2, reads KAGVTQTPRYLIKTRGQQVTLSCSPISGHRSVSWYQQTPGQGLQFLFEYFSETQRNKGNFPGRFSGRQFSNSRSEMNVSTLELGDSALYLCASSLEDRGTGELFFGEGSRLTVL.

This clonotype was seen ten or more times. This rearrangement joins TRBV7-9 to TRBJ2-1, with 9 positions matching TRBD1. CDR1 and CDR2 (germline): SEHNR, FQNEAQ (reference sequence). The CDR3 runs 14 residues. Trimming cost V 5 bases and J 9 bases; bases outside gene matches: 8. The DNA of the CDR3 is TGTGCCAGCAGCACGGACAGGGGCACGGGTGAGCAGTTCTTC. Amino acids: CASSTDRGTGEQFF.

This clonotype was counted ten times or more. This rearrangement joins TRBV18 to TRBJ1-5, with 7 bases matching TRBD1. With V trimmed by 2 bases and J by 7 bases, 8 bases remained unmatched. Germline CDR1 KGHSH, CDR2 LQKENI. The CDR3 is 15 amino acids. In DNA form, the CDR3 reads TGTGCCAGCTCACCAGACACAGGGGCGAACCAGCCCCAGCATTTT. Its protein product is CASSPDTGANQPQHF.

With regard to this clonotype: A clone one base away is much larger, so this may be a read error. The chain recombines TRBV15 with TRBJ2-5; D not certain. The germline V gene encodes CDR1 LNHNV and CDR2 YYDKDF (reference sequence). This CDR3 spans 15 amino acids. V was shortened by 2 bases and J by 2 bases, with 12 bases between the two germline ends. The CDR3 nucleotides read TGTGCCACCAGCAGAATTCCAGGTGAACAAGAGACCCAGTACTTC. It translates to CATSRIPGEQETQYF.

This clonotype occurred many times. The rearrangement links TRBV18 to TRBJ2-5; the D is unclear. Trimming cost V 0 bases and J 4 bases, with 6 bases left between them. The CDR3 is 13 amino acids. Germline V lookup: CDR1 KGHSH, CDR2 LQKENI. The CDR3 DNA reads TGTGCCAGCTCACCACCGCCCCCAGAGACCCAGTACTTC. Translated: CASSPPPPETQYF.